The entry that follows covers one TCR beta chain sequence. Antigen: not known. The junction departs from germline at one end; a sequencing error may be responsible. This entry is derived from a study of cytomegalovirus exposure and HLA in healthy donors. CDR3 length: 16 residues. Per germline, CDR1 SGHDT and CDR2 YYEEEE. General study findings and limits: The listing of some 170 TCR beta chains classed them as cytomegalovirus-associated. Productive rates of about 87% or about 30% were seen for most TCR beta V segments in an earlier analysis.

The study ran its PCR with 60 Vbeta and 13 Jbeta primers. Here immunoSEQ multiplex PCR was the method, and the copy in TCRdb shows in-frame clones only, minus some. The listing records 150,000 to 200,000 clones. This clonotype was obtained from a man between 25 and 39 years old in good health and CMV-seronegative. The sample consisted of PBMCs. J is TRBJ2-2 and V is TRBV5-6, with D perhaps matching TRBD1 (6 bases). Here the CDR3 DNA reads TGTGCCAGCGGCTTGCTCCAGGGGCGGGTCACCGGGGAGCTGTTTTTT. Its translation: CASGLLQGRVTGELFF.